The 31 T cell receptor beta chains listed next were all sequenced from one sample in a study of cytomegalovirus exposure and HLA in healthy donors. PCR used 60 Vbeta primers and 13 Jbeta primers. Clones were sequenced by immunoSEQ multiplex PCR, and TCRdb holds only the in-frame ones, with some missing. This sample has approximately 100,000 clones, with approximately 81% found just once. Sequences were obtained from PBMCs. The receptors here all came from a woman in her twenties or thirties in good health and CMV-seronegative.

CDR3 sequence: CASSGTSSGDWRKKETQYF. The CDR3, as DNA: TGTGCCAGCAGCGGTACCTCTAGCGGTGACTGGCGTAAGAAGGAGACCCAGTACTTC. V gene TRBV13 combines with J gene TRBJ2-5; 7 bases map to TRBD2. Unmatched junction bases numbered 23, after V lost 5 bases and J lost 5 bases. The CDR3 contains 19 residues. Germline CDR1 is PRHDT and CDR2 is FYEKMQ (reference sequence).

The chain carries TRBV7-2 and TRBJ2-7; the D gene is possibly TRBD2 (5 bases). V lost 3 bases, J lost 4 bases, and 13 bases lay in between. CDR1 and CDR2 (germline): SGHTA, FQGNSA. There are 14 residues in the CDR3. CDR3 nucleotides: TGTGCCAGCAGCTTCCGTAACGGGAATTACGAGCAGTACTTC. Translating it yields CASSFRNGNYEQYF.

The chain has TRBV23-1 and TRBJ2-7, with D perhaps matching TRBD1 (5 bases). TRBV23-1 is noted as an ORF with a role that remains uncertain. This CDR3 comprises 15 residues. V was clipped by 0 bases and J by 0 bases, with 9 bases between them. CDR3 nucleotides: TGCGCCAGCAGTCAATCAGGCAGGGCCTCCTACGAGCAGTACTTC. Translated, it gives CASSQSGRASYEQYF.

The chain is built from TRBV27 and TRBJ2-1; perhaps TRBD2 as D (5 bases). V lost 6 bases and J lost 0, with 15 bases in between. Germline V gene sequence: CDR1 MNHEY, CDR2 SMNVEV (reference sequence). The CDR3 covers 16 residues. CDR3 in amino acids: CASRLIIGGSYNEQFF. DNA of the CDR3: TGTGCCAGCAGACTCATCATAGGAGGCTCCTACAATGAGCAGTTCTTC.

The V gene is TRBV6-5, the J gene TRBJ2-2; maybe TRBD1 (6 bases). From germline, CDR1 is MNHEY and CDR2 SVGAGI. The CDR3 length is 13 residues. The V end lost 6 bases, the J end lost 5 bases, and 10 bases lay between the germline ends. The CDR3 spells CASRPGVTGELFF. CDR3 DNA sequence: TGTGCCAGCAGACCAGGGGTTACCGGGGAGCTGTTTTTT.

V usage is TRBV21-1 and J usage is TRBJ2-3; the table's D call of TRBD2 was not tested on the DNA. TRBV21-1 is marked as a pseudogene. CDR3 length: 14 amino acids. The CDR3 sequence: CASSQGGSPDTQYF. CDR3 nucleotides: TGTGCCAGCAGCCAAGGAGGAAGCCCAGATACGCAGTATTTT.

This clone was detected once. This chain links TRBV2 with TRBJ2-2; a weak D match, TRBD1 (5 bases). Looked up from germline, CDR1 is SNHLY and CDR2 is FYNNEI. There are 15 residues in the CDR3. Between the trimmed V and J ends, which lost 4 bases and 4 bases, there was a span of 13 bases. Here the CDR3 reads CASSAIRAGTGELFF. The DNA for the CDR3 is TGTGCCAGCAGTGCGATCAGGGCTGGCACCGGGGAGCTGTTTTTT.

V is TRBV27 and J is TRBJ2-1; 9 positions agree with TRBD2. The CDR3 length is 15 residues. Germline assignment: CDR1 MNHEY and CDR2 SMNVEV (reference sequence). The junction had 7 bases not matched to a gene; V was cut back by 6 bases and J by 4 bases. This chain's CDR3 is CASRVREGQYNEQFF. The CDR3 DNA sequence: TGTGCCAGCAGGGTGCGGGAGGGCCAATACAATGAGCAGTTCTTC.

The V and J genes are TRBV5-1 and TRBJ2-7, with 12 bases matching TRBD1. Germline V CDR1 and CDR2: SGHRS, YFSETQ. V lost 2 bases and J lost 6; bases outside the gene matches: 9. The CDR3 has 16 amino acids. The DNA for the CDR3 is TGCGCCAGCAGCTTTGGGTGGGACAGGGGGCAAGTCGAGCAGTACTTC. Its translation is CASSFGWDRGQVEQYF.

This CDR3 is CASSQTGKGSYEQYF. The CDR3 DNA reads as TGCGCCAGCAGCCAAACAGGGAAGGGCTCCTACGAGCAGTACTTC. This sequence joins TRBV5-1 and TRBJ2-7; the D gene is possibly TRBD1 (6 bases). The germline CDR1 and CDR2 sequences are SGHRS and YFSETQ. Trimming removed 4 bases from V and 0 bases from J, with 14 bases in between. The length of the CDR3 is 15 residues.

The CDR3 reads CASSSRREIGFLFF. In DNA form, the CDR3 reads TGTGCCAGTAGCTCCAGGAGGGAGATTGGATTTTTGTTCTTC. V gene TRBV19 combines with J gene TRBJ2-1, with a tentative D call TRBD2 (6 bases). This CDR3 has 14 residues. From germline, CDR1 is LNHDA and CDR2 SQIVND (reference sequence). The germline V and J ends were trimmed by 6 bases and 15 bases, with 24 bases remaining between them.

This clone was seen once. This chain links TRBV6-5 with TRBJ1-4; the D gene is possibly TRBD1 (6 bases). Germline V gene lookup returns CDR1 MNHEY and CDR2 SVGAGI. The CDR3 length is 16 residues. The V end lost 2 bases, the J end lost 10 bases, and 20 bases lay between the germline ends. The CDR3 DNA sequence: TGTGCCAGCAGTTACGGTCGTTCTGGGGGCGCAGGAAAACTGTTTTTT. Its protein product is CASSYGRSGGAGKLFF.

This clone was detected only a few times. This chain uses TRBV15 with TRBJ1-1; 8 bases are a match to TRBD1. Germline CDR1 and CDR2: LNHNV and YYDKDF (reference sequence). Trimming took 0 bases from V and 3 from J; bases not matched to a gene: 6. This CDR3 has 16 residues. The CDR3 DNA follows: TGTGCCACCAGCAGAGATCGAGACAGGGGCGACACTGAAGCTTTCTTT. Translating gives CATSRDRDRGDTEAFF.

The CDR3 DNA reads as TGTGCCAGCAGCTCACAGAACAGGGGTGGGTGGAACACTGAAGCTTTCTTT. This sequence encodes CASSSQNRGGWNTEAFF. V is TRBV7-9 and J is TRBJ1-1; TRBD1 agrees at 7 bases. CDR1 and CDR2 from the germline V gene are SEHNR and FQNEAQ (reference sequence). V dropped 4 bases and J dropped 1; count of bases not matched to a gene: 12. This CDR3 has 17 amino acids.

The chain is built from TRBV5-4 and TRBJ2-5; TRBD1 might be the D (5 bases). The V end lost 2 bases, the J end lost 1 base, and 6 bases lay between the germline ends. CDR3 length: 13 residues. Looked up from germline, CDR1 is SGHNT and CDR2 is YYREEE (reference sequence). The CDR3 DNA is TGTGCCAGCAGCTTTCAGGGCCAAGAGACCCAGTACTTC. Encoded protein: CASSFQGQETQYF.

V usage is TRBV11-2 and J usage is TRBJ1-5; 8 bases agree with TRBD1. Germline CDR1 SGHAT, CDR2 FQNNGV. After removal of 5 bases from V and 6 bases from J, the junction contained 9 bases not matched to a gene. CDR3 length: 15 amino acids. The DNA for the CDR3 is TGTGCCAGCAGCCCCTGGGGACAGGATCCTCAGCCCCAGCATTTT. Residues: CASSPWGQDPQPQHF.

This rearrangement joins TRBV4-1 to TRBJ1-6; 7 bases match TRBD1. Trimming at V came to 0 bases and at J to 7 bases, leaving 9 bases not matched to a gene. Looked up from germline, CDR1 is MGHRA and CDR2 is YSYEKL. The length of the CDR3 is 17 residues. This CDR3 is CASSQDPGGRINSPLHF. DNA of the CDR3: TGCGCCAGCAGCCAAGATCCAGGGGGACGGATCAATTCACCCCTCCACTTT.

This clone has just one count. At one boundary the junction diverges from the germline segment, which might be a read error. The chain recombines TRBV7-9 with TRBJ2-1; 8 nucleotides line up with TRBD2. Germline V lookup: CDR1 SEHNR, CDR2 FQNEAQ (reference sequence). The CDR3 is 17 amino acids. CDR3 loop: CSSSFRKGGRTYNEQFF. DNA for the CDR3: TGTTCCAGCAGCTTTCGGAAGGGCGGGAGGACTTACAATGAGCAGTTCTTC.

This rearrangement joins TRBV5-5 to TRBJ2-3, with D uncertain. The CDR3 is 16 amino acids. Trimming took 0 bases from V and 5 from J, leaving 16 bases between them. The V gene's germline CDR1 is SGHKS and CDR2 YYEKEE (reference sequence). CDR3 sequence (DNA): TGTGCCAGCAGCTTGGACGGAGACGAGTCCATAGATACGCAGTATTTT. Its protein product is CASSLDGDESIDTQYF.

The chain carries TRBV6-1 and TRBJ1-2; D call uncertain. CDR3 length: 14 amino acids. Germline CDR1 and CDR2: MNHNS and SASEGT. V was cut by 7 bases and J by 2 bases, with 14 bases left in between. The CDR3 nucleotides read TGTGCCAGCACCCGGAGGACCGAGAACTATGGCTACACCTTC. Translating gives CASTRRTENYGYTF.

The chain couples TRBV27 to TRBJ1-1; D is ambiguous. The CDR3 runs 16 residues. V gave up 6 bases and J gave up 1 base, with 18 bases separating them. The germline CDR1 and CDR2 sequences are MNHEY and SMNVEV (reference sequence). The chain's CDR3 is CASSYDPGEGNTEAFF. The CDR3, as DNA: TGTGCCAGCAGCTATGACCCTGGGGAGGGGAACACTGAAGCTTTCTTT.

V usage is TRBV6-5 and J usage is TRBJ1-2; TRBD1 might be the D (5 bases). CDR3 length: 13 residues. V lost 6 bases to trimming and J lost 3 bases, with 11 bases between them. Germline CDR1 is MNHEY and CDR2 is SVGAGI. The CDR3 here is CASRPGLHYGYTF. The CDR3 DNA reads TGTGCCAGCAGGCCAGGGTTACACTATGGCTACACCTTC.

V gene TRBV28 combines with J gene TRBJ1-1, with 7 positions matching TRBD1. This CDR3 spans 14 amino acids. Germline values: CDR1 MDHEN, CDR2 SYDVKM. Trimming at V came to 5 bases and at J to 7 bases, leaving 10 bases not matched to a gene. This CDR3 reads CASSPHPRTGEAFF. The CDR3, as DNA: TGTGCCAGCAGTCCCCACCCCCGGACAGGTGAAGCTTTCTTT.

The rearrangement links TRBV7-2 to TRBJ2-5, with 15 bases fitting TRBD2. The CDR3 covers 17 residues. Germline CDR1 reads SGHTA; CDR2 reads FQGNSA. J lost 5 bases, V lost 5 bases, and 9 bases had no gene match. The CDR3 nucleotides are TGTGCCAGCAGCCCAGGACTAGCGGGAGGGGAATGGGAGACCCAGTACTTC. Translated: CASSPGLAGGEWETQYF.

V and J are TRBV10-3 and TRBJ2-5; D gene ambiguous. The last part of the DNA fits TRBJ2-7 better; the J call may be wrong. The CDR3 is 12 amino acids. CDR1 and CDR2 from the germline V gene are ENHRY and SYGVKD. CDR3 in amino acids: CAISETVYEQYF. CDR3 sequence (DNA): TGTGCCATCAGCGAAACGGTCTACGAGCAGTACTTC.

The rearrangement uses TRBV5-4 and TRBJ2-5, with 10 bases lining up with TRBD2. Germline values: CDR1 SGHNT, CDR2 YYREEE (reference sequence). The CDR3 is made up of 16 amino acids. With 3 bases clipped from V and 5 bases from J, the junction kept 10 bases outside the gene matches. In DNA form, the CDR3 reads TGTGCCAGCAGCTCCCTGGACCGAGCGGGAGGGGAGACCCAGTACTTC. It specifies CASSSLDRAGGETQYF.

The chain has TRBV18 and TRBJ2-1; the match to TRBD1 covers 11 bases. Germline V gene sequence: CDR1 KGHSH, CDR2 LQKENI. V trimming: 6 bases; J trimming: 7 bases; junction bases outside the gene matches: 8. The CDR3 extends over 15 amino acids. The chain's CDR3 is CASSPGQGAGNEQFF. Here the CDR3 DNA reads TGTGCCAGCTCCCCCGGACAGGGGGCTGGGAATGAGCAGTTCTTC.

The J gene is TRBJ2-4, the V gene TRBV19, with TRBD2 identical over 7 bases. This CDR3 is built from 16 residues. Looked up from germline, CDR1 is LNHDA and CDR2 is SQIVND (reference sequence). Trimming removed 1 base from V and 0 bases from J; junction bases left unmatched: 3. This chain's CDR3 is CASSIVGGVAKNIQYF. CDR3 DNA sequence: TGTGCCAGTAGTATAGTTGGGGGGGTAGCCAAAAACATTCAGTACTTC.

Regarding this clone: Germline is not matched at one junction end, which may reflect a read error. The V and J genes are TRBV7-9 and TRBJ1-1; the D gene is possibly TRBD1 (5 bases). CDR3 length: 12 residues. Germline assignment: CDR1 SEHNR and CDR2 FQNEAQ (reference sequence). The CDR3 is CSSSRDSGVAFF. DNA of the CDR3: TGTTCCAGCAGCCGAGACAGCGGGGTAGCTTTCTTT.

The gene calls are TRBV6-5 and TRBJ1-3; 9 bases agree with TRBD1. J was trimmed by 4 bases and V by 6 bases; bases with no gene match: 4. The CDR3 runs 14 residues. The germline gives CDR1 MNHEY, CDR2 SVGAGI. The CDR3 here is CASRRTGDGNTIYF. The CDR3 DNA sequence: TGTGCCAGCAGACGGACAGGGGACGGAAACACCATATATTTT.

The count of this clone is one. The chain uses TRBV5-4 and TRBJ2-3; tentative D call: TRBD1 (6 bases). Germline V gene sequence: CDR1 SGHNT, CDR2 YYREEE (reference sequence). The CDR3 runs 14 residues. Deletions cut 4 bases from V and 10 bases from J, with 19 bases between. CDR3: CASSTDSARWAQYF. The CDR3 nucleotides read TGTGCCAGCAGCACGGACAGCGCCCGGTGGGCGCAGTATTTT.